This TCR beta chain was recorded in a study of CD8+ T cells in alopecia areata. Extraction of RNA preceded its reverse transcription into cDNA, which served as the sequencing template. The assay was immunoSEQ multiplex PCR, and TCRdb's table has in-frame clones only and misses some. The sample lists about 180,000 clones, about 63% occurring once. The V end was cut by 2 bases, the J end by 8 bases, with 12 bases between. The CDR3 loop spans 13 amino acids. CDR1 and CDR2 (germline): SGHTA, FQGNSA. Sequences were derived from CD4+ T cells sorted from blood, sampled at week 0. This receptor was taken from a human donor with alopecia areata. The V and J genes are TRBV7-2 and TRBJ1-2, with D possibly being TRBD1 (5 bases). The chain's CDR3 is CASSLFGRAGYTF. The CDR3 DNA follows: TGTGCCAGCAGCTTATTTGGCAGGGCCGGCTACACCTTC.